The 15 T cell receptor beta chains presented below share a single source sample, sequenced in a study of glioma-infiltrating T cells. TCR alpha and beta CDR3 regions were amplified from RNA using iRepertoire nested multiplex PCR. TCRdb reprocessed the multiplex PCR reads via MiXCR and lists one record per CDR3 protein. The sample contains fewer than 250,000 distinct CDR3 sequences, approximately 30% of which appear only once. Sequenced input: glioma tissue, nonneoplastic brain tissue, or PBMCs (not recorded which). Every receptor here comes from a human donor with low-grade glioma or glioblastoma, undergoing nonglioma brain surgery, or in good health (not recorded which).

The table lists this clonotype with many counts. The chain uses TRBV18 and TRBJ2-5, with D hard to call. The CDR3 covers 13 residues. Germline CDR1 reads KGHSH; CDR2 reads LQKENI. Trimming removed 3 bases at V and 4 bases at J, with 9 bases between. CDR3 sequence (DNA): TGTGCCAGCTCACCGCAAGCAGGAGAGACCCAGTACTTC. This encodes CASSPQAGETQYF.

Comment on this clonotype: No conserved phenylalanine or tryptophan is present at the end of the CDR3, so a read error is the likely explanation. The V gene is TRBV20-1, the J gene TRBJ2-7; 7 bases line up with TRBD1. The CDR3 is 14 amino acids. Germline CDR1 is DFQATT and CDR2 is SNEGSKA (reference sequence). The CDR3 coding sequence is TGCGGTGCTAGGCCCTCTCCAGGGGGCTACGAGCAGTACCTC. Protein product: CGARPSPGGYEQYL.

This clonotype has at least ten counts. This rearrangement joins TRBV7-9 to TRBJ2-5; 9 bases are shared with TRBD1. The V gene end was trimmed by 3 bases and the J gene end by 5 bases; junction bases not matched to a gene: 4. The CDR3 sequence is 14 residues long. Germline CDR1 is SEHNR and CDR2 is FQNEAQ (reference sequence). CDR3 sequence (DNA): TGTGCCAGCAGCTTCGGGACAGGGTTGGAGACCCAGTACTTC. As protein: CASSFGTGLETQYF.

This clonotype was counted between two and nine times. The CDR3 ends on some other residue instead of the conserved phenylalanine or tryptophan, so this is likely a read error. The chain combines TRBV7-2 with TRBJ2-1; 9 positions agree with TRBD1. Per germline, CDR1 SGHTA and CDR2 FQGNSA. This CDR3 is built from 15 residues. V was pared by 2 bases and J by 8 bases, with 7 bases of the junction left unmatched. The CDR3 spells CASSLQGQGWDEQFL. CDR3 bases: TGTGCCAGCAGCTTACAGGGACAGGGTTGGGATGAGCAGTTCCTC.

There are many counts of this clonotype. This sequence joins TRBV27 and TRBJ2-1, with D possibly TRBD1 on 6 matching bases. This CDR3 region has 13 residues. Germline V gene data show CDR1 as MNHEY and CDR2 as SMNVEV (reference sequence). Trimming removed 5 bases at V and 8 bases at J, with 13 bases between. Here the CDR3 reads CASSLDSVYEQFF. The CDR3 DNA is TGTGCCAGCAGTCTGGACAGCGTGTATGAGCAGTTCTTC.

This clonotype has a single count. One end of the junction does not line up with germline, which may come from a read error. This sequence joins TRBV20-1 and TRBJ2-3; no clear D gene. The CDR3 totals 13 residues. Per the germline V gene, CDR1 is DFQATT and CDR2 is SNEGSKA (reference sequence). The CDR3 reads CSASWARTDTQCF. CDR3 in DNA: TGCAGTGCTAGTTGGGCCCGCACAGATACGCAGTGTTTT.

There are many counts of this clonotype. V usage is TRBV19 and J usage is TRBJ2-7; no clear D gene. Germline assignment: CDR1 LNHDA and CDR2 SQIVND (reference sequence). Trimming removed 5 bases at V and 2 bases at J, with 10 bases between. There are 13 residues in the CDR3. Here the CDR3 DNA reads TGTGCCAGTAGTTCCAACGTCGCCTACGAGCAGTACTTC. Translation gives CASSSNVAYEQYF. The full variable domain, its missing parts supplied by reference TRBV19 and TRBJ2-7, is DGGITQSPKYLFRKEGQNVTLSCEQNLNHDAMYWYRQDPGQGLRLIYYSQIVNDFQKGDIAEGYSVSREKKESFPLTVTSAQKNPTAFYLCASSSNVAYEQYFGPGTRLTVT.

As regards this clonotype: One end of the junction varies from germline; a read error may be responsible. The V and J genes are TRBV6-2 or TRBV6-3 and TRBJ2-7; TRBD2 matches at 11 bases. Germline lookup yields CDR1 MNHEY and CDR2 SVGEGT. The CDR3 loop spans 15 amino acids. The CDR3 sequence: CASSSLAGVLNEQYF. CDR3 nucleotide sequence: TGTGCCAGTAGTTCACTAGCGGGGGTACTCAACGAGCAGTACTTC.

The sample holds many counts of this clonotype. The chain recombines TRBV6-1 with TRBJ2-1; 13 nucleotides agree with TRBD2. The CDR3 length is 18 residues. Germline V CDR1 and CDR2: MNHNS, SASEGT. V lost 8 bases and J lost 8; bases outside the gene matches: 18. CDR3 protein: CASFRGTGLAGVGDEQFF. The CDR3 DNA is TGTGCCAGCTTCAGGGGAACAGGACTAGCGGGAGTCGGCGATGAGCAGTTCTTC.

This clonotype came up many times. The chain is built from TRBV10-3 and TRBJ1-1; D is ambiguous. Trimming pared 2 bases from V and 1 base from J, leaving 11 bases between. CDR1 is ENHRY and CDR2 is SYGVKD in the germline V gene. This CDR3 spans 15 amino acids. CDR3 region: CAISETSAGNTEAFF. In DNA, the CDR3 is TGTGCCATCAGTGAGACCTCAGCCGGGAACACTGAAGCTTTCTTT.

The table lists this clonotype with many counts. CDR3 region: CASSRTGGAGEKLFF. Written as DNA, the CDR3 is TGTGCCAGCAGTCGCACAGGGGGCGCGGGTGAAAAACTGTTTTTT. This chain links TRBV14 with TRBJ1-4; 9 positions match TRBD1. This CDR3 comprises 15 residues. V lost 6 bases to trimming and J lost 7 bases; unmatched junction nucleotides: 9. Germline V gene lookup returns CDR1 SGHDN and CDR2 FVKESK.

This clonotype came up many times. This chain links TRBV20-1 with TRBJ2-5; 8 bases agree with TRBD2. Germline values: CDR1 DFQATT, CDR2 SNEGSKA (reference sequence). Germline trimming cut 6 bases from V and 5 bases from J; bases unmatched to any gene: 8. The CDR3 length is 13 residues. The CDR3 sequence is CSALMSGGETQYF. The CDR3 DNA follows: TGCAGTGCCCTCATGTCGGGGGGGGAGACCCAGTACTTC.

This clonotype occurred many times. CDR3 in DNA: TGTGCCAGCAGAAAGGACTGGCGCGCTGATACGCAGTATTTT. It yields the protein CASRKDWRADTQYF. The V and J genes are TRBV7-2 and TRBJ2-3; a weak D match, TRBD2 (5 bases). Germline V gives CDR1 SGHTA, CDR2 FQGNSA. The CDR3 length is 14 residues. Trimming cost V 6 bases and J 6 bases, with 16 bases left between them.

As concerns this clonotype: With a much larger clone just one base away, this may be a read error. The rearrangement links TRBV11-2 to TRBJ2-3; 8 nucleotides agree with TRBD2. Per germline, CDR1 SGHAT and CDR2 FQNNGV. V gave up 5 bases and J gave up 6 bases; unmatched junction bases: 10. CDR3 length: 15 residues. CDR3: CASSLIGRASDTQYF. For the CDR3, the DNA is TGTGCCAGCAGCCTTATCGGGAGGGCCTCGGATACGCAGTATTTT. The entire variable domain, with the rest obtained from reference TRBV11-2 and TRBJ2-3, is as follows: EAGVAQSPRYKIIEKRQSVAFWCNPISGHATLYWYQQILGQGPKLLIQFQNNGVVDDSQLPKDRFSAERLKGVDSTLKIQPAKLEDSAVYLCASSLIGRASDTQYFGPGTRLTVL.

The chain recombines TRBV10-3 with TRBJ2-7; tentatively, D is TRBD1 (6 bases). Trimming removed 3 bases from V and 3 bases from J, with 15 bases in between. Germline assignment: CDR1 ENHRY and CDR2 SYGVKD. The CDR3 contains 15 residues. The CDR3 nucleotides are TGTGCCATCAGTGACACCGGGACACTTCTCTACGAGCAGTACTTC. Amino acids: CAISDTGTLLYEQYF.